This TCR beta chain was retrieved from a study of CD8+ T cells in alopecia areata. Following extraction, RNA underwent reverse transcription to cDNA, which served as the sequencing template. Some clones are missing from TCRdb's copy, which holds only in-frame ones; the method was immunoSEQ multiplex PCR. The sample shows about 150,000 clones, roughly 62% of them seen only once. With V trimmed by 5 bases and J by 4 bases, 15 bases remained unmatched. This CDR3 contains 17 residues. Germline CDR1 is LNHDA and CDR2 is SQIVND (reference sequence). The sequence derives from a human donor with alopecia areata. The chain uses TRBV19 and TRBJ1-1; 8 nucleotides line up with TRBD1. The material was CD4+ T cells sorted from blood, obtained at week 0. DNA for the CDR3: TGTGCCAGTAGTCGCCGGGGGACAGGAGGGTGGAGCACTGAAGCTTTCTTT. Its translation is CASSRRGTGGWSTEAFF.